The clone carrying this TCR beta chain appeared a few times. This entry comes from a study of cytomegalovirus exposure and HLA in healthy donors. This CDR3 region has 13 residues. V trimming: 5 bases; J trimming: 6 bases; junction bases outside the gene matches: 4. Germline V CDR1 and CDR2: MGHRA, YSYEKL. Amplification used 60 Vbeta primers and 13 Jbeta primers. Measured with immunoSEQ multiplex PCR; TCRdb has only the in-frame clones, and not every one. The data hold over 130,000 clones, with approximately 80% observed a single time. The chain carries TRBV4-1 and TRBJ2-7; 10 bases match TRBD2. The origin of this receptor is a male donor in good health and CMV-seronegative. The sequenced sample was PBMCs. CDR3 bases: TGCGCCAGCAGCGAACGGACTAGCGGCGAGCAGTACTTC. It yields the protein CASSERTSGEQYF.